This TCR beta chain was documented in a study of identical twins (dated by TCRdb to the mid-2010s). About the full investigation: To test whether fetal clonotypes persist, this study deep-sequenced TCR alpha and beta repertoires from monozygotic twins, from unrelated adults of various ages, and from cord blood. To rule out contamination, replicate twin experiments were performed at different times with different library preparation protocols. Summary of the overall study and its limitations: Out-of-frame TCR alpha sequences shared between twins showed an excess of low generation-probability sequences compared with coincidental sharing between unrelated individuals. Conclusions relied on cross-sectional statistical analysis, since the same donors could not be followed over many years. Zero-insertion analyses could be partly confounded by invariant T cells such as MAIT and iNKT, though diverse VJ usage argued against such confounding for most clonotypes. Excess twin sharing in beta out-of-frame sequences was weaker because fewer shared sequences lowered the signal-to-noise ratio. Fewer insertions were carried by abundant cord blood beta clonotypes; a weaker similar trend was observed in young adult naive repertoires, while no such trend was observed in memory repertoires. In monozygotic twins, recombination models systematically underestimated out-of-frame TCR alpha sharing, but the models matched the sharing seen between unrelated individuals.

CDR1 and CDR2, looked up from the germline V gene, are LGHNA and YNFKEQ. The CDR3 measures 14 amino acids from cysteine to phenylalanine. Only the CDR3 DNA stays, 42 bases, in frame from base 1. Trimming at the junction amounts to 1 base on V and 1 base on J, and the germline ends lie 7 bases apart. In its sample, this clonotype was seen many times. The specificity of this receptor is unknown. No much larger clone is present one base from it, and per-base qualities are unavailable. Receptors were amplified or captured by 5' RACE. For sequencing, an Illumina HiSeq 2000 was employed. Template switching added a universal primer binding site, and the final cDNA carried a unique molecular identifier that allowed TCR cDNA molecules to be counted accurately. First-strand cDNA for TCR alpha and beta chains was synthesized from specific primers in the conserved constant-segment region. Each cDNA library was double barcoded, with a SMART-Mk sample barcode plus Illumina barcodes, to control for contamination. TruSeq adapter sequences and Illumina sample barcodes were added in two successive PCR steps. Sequencing of the TCR alpha and beta cDNA libraries was done on the Illumina HiSeq platform using custom primers. The original methods were these. MiGEC processed the raw reads to extract unique molecular identifiers, while MiXCR was used to determine the CDR3 positions. For each individual, recombination models were inferred using an EM algorithm with the repgenHMM and IGoR tools. The tcR package in R was used for shared clonotype analysis, with sharing normalized by the product of cloneset sizes. To study raw recombination without the effects of thymic and clonal selection, out-of-frame nonproductive sequences were analyzed. The public sequencing data were trimmed at Q25 with fastp and processed into clonotypes with MiXCR by TCRdb, which kept only in-frame beta chains. Each CDR3 protein appears once, grouped with its most common genes and DNA. TCRdb's processing, not the authors' own work, is the source of the V and J calls. The sample includes some 500,000 distinct CDR3 sequences, with roughly an eighth observed a single time. Together, the top ten hold approximately 0.98% of the sample.

Only healthy Caucasian donors were included. The twin cohort consisted of three pairs of female monozygotic twins, all aged roughly 18 to 30 years. CD4+ and CD8+ T cell populations were isolated with positive isolation kits from Invitrogen. The same specimen was also included in a second study, on yellow fever vaccine responses in identical twins. As the second study states: The T cell response to vaccination in identical twins was reported by the authors to appear partly convergent and partly personalized. Focusing on identical twins, the study followed the T cell clones that responded to the vaccine, and did so with precision.

The specimen sequenced was CD4+ T cells sorted from blood. The TCR originated in a woman in her late teens or twenties in good health. The chain uses TRBV4-2 and TRBJ2-5; possibly the D gene is TRBD2, per 6 matching bases. The DNA sequence follows: TGTGCCAGCAGCCAAGGGCGGGGCCAAGAGACCCAGTACTTC. The encoded protein is CASSQGRGQETQYF.